This T cell receptor (beta chain) was identified during a study of blood T cell repertoires in COVID-19 (dated by TCRdb to 2018 to 2020). General notes on the study: Collaborator samples came from the United States, Italy and Spain and covered acute and convalescent phases of COVID-19. The dataset comprised deeply sampled blood TCRbeta repertoires from subjects exposed to, actively infected with, or recovered from COVID-19. A freely available public database, intended as a resource for researchers studying the immune response to SARS-CoV-2, is where the repertoires were released. Samples were obtained from the ongoing ImmuneRACE study (first 160 participants) and from about 1,300 subjects provided by 6 global collaborators. HLA class I and class II types, where available, came from metadata supplied by the sample provider rather than from assay-based typing. The prospective study material was composed of cDNA or gDNA derived from T cells, B-cell-depleted T cells, or PBMCs. Sample metadata almost always included a de-identified subject ID, COVID-19 status, age in years and sex. General study outcomes and caveats: How much clinical and demographic metadata was included differed by source and by participant, and the metadata was provided uncurated.

A word on this clone: Its specific antigen is unknown. Base qualities are not provided; no much larger clone lies one nucleotide away.

Participants in the prospective study were aged roughly 18 to 89 years, lived in more than 20 United States geographic areas, and enrolled through a virtual design. In the prospective study, participants were assigned to cohorts based on the clinical history participants reported in a screening survey and a study questionnaire. Recovered participants in ImmuneRACE Cohort 3 were defined as having two consecutive negative NP/OP PCR tests, clearance from a healthcare professional, or resolution of symptoms. Each participant in the prospective study had whole blood, serum and a nasopharyngeal or oropharyngeal swab collected by mobile phlebotomists. Prospective study participants could optionally give additional blood draws and questionnaires over a 2-month period. Before DNA extraction, prospective study blood samples were shipped either frozen or at room temperature. TCRbeta CDR3 regions were amplified from genomic DNA using the immunoSEQ Assay, a bias-controlled multiplex PCR. In the paper's pipeline: Within the assay, amplification of reference gene primers was used to estimate how many nucleated cells each sample contained. To quantify the absolute abundance of each unique TCRbeta CDR3 rearrangement, sequence reads were collapsed and filtered. Productive Simpson clonality was computed per sample as the square root of Simpson's diversity index over productive rearrangements. TCRdb re-hosts the immuneACCESS table, in-frame sequences only. Its copies lack some clones; in the studies checked, an unresolved V gene accounts for under half of them, and the cause for the rest is not known. The DNA was the basis for D and trimming; V, J and clone size are from that table. For this sample the table gives some 250,000 clones, of which 70% to 85% were detected only once. The ten largest make up 15% of the sample.

CDR3 length: 13 amino acids, cysteine to phenylalanine. Just CDR3 DNA is preserved here, 39 bases in frame from base 1. From a lookup of the germline V gene, CDR1 and CDR2 are SGHTA and FQGTGA. The V and J ends are trimmed by 0 bases and 3 bases, leaving 5 bases between them. The sequenced material came from PBMCs or T cells enriched from blood (not recorded which). This sequence originates from a man aged 40-49 years who had recovered from COVID-19. The chain was built from TRBV7-3 and TRBJ2-5, with the identity of the D gene unclear. The nucleotide sequence reads as follows: TGTGCCAGCAGCTTAACCCAGGAAGAGACCCAGTACTTC. Its protein product is CASSLTQEETQYF.